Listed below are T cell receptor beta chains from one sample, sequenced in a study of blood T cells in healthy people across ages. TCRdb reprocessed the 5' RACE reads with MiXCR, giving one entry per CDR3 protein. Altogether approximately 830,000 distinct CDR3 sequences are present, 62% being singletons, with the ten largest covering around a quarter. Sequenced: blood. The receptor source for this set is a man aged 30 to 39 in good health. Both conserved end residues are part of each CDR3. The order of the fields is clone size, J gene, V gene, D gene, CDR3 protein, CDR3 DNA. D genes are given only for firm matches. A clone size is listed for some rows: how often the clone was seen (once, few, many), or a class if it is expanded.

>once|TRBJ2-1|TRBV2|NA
CASFFSPRDNLYNEQFF
TGTGCCAGCTTCTTTTCTCCCCGGGACAACCTCTACAATGAGCAGTTCTTC
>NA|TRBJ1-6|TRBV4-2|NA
CASSQEISDSPLHF
TGTGCCAGCAGCCAAGAGATATCGGACTCACCCCTCCACTTT
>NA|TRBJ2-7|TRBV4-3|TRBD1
CASSQDAAGTGTYEQYF
TGCGCCAGCAGCCAAGACGCCGCCGGGACAGGAACCTACGAGCAGTACTTC
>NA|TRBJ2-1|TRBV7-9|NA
CASSLQVQFF
TGTGCCAGCAGCTTACAAGTGCAGTTCTTC
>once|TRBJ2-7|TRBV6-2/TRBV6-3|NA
CASSYFRYEQYF
TGTGCCAGCAGTTACTTCCGCTACGAGCAGTACTTC
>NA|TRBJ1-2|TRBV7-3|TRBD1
CASSPTGDYGYTF
TGTGCCAGCAGCCCCACAGGGGACTATGGCTACACCTTC
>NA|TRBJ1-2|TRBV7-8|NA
CASSLVGRGYSNYGYTF
TGTGCCAGCAGCTTAGTCGGTAGGGGCTACTCTAACTATGGCTACACCTTC
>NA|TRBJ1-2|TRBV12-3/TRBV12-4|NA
CASSLNGGEYGYTF
TGTGCCAGCAGTTTAAACGGAGGGGAGTATGGCTACACCTTC
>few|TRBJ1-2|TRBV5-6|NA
CASSAWTVIYGYTF
TGTGCCAGCAGCGCCTGGACAGTTATCTATGGCTACACCTTC
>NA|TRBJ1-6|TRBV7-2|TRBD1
CASSPHRGNSPLHF
TGTGCCAGCAGCCCCCACAGGGGGAATTCACCCCTCCACTTT
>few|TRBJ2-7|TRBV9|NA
CASSSQASANEQYF
TGTGCCAGCAGCTCCCAAGCCTCTGCCAACGAGCAGTACTTC
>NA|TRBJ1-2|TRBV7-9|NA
CASSVQGDNYGYTF
TGTGCCAGCAGCGTCCAGGGCGATAACTATGGCTACACCTTC
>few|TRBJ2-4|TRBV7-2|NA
CASRNMGHPSKNIQYF
TGTGCCAGCAGGAATATGGGACATCCGTCCAAAAACATTCAGTACTTC
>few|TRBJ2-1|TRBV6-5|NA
CASSYSRKGQEQFF
TGTGCCAGCAGTTACTCTCGGAAGGGCCAAGAGCAGTTCTTC
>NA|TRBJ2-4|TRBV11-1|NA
CASRDSSIIQYF
TGTGCCAGCAGGGACTCTAGCATCATTCAGTACTTC
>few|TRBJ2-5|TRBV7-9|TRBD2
CASSWGLAGSKETQYF
TGTGCCAGCAGCTGGGGACTAGCGGGCTCAAAAGAGACCCAGTACTTC
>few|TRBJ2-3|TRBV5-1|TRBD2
CASSLVAGGPTDTQYF
TGCGCCAGCAGCTTGGTGGCGGGGGGGCCCACAGATACGCAGTATTTT
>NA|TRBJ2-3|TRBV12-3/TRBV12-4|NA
CASTDLLDSTDTQYF
TGTGCCAGCACCGATCTCTTGGACAGCACAGATACGCAGTATTTT
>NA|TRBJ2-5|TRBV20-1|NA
CSAGTYPGATETQYF
TGCAGTGCGGGGACTTATCCGGGCGCCACGGAGACCCAGTACTTC
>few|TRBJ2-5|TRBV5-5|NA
CASSLESETQYF
TGTGCCAGCAGCTTGGAGTCCGAGACCCAGTACTTC
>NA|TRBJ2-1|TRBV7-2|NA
CASTYSSYNEQFF
TGTGCCAGCACCTATTCCTCCTACAATGAGCAGTTCTTC
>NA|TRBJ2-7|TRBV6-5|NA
CASSYNGDGYEQYF
TGTGCCAGCAGTTACAATGGGGACGGCTACGAGCAGTACTTC